Listed below are T cell receptor beta chains from one sample, sequenced in a study of T cell repertoires in cytomegalovirus infection. TCRdb independently ran MiXCR on the reads; one entry per CDR3 protein. In the table there are fewer than 80,000 distinct CDR3 sequences, 3.5% to 4.5% of which are singletons. Sequenced material: PBMCs. These receptors came from a human donor in good health (CMV status not recorded). Some clones in this sample may be carry-over from other donors' samples. The CDR3 runs from the conserved cysteine through the conserved F or W. The D gene is left open where the match is weak. Clone size, where shown, is once, few, many, or a class for clones that have expanded.

cdr3_nt: TGTGCCAGCAGTTCGGCAGTCATGAAGTTCTTC
cdr3_aa: CASSSAVMKFF
d_call: NA
clone_size: many
j_call: TRBJ2-1
v_call: TRBV28

cdr3_nt: TGTGCCAGCAGCCGGGACGGAGGCTATGGCTACACCTTC
cdr3_aa: CASSRDGGYGYTF
d_call: NA
clone_size: many
j_call: TRBJ1-2
v_call: TRBV7-2

cdr3_nt: TGTGCCAGCAGCCAACTCTTAAGGAATGAGCAGTTCTTC
cdr3_aa: CASSQLLRNEQFF
d_call: NA
clone_size: many
j_call: TRBJ2-1
v_call: TRBV7-9

cdr3_nt: TGCGCCAGCAGCCGACAGGGGTATAATTCACCCCTCCACTTT
cdr3_aa: CASSRQGYNSPLHF
d_call: TRBD1
clone_size: many
j_call: TRBJ1-6
v_call: TRBV4-3

cdr3_nt: TGTGCCAGCAGCTTGACCCGAATCACACCTAAGAACTACAATGAGCAGTTCTTC
cdr3_aa: CASSLTRITPKNYNEQFF
d_call: NA
clone_size: many
j_call: TRBJ2-1
v_call: TRBV5-5

cdr3_nt: TGCAGCTACGGACTGGCTAGCGGGGCTACGCAGTATTTT
cdr3_aa: CSYGLASGATQYF
d_call: TRBD2
clone_size: many
j_call: TRBJ2-3
v_call: TRBV29-1

cdr3_nt: TGTGCCAGCAGTTTCGGCTCTAGCACAGATACGCAGTATTTT
cdr3_aa: CASSFGSSTDTQYF
d_call: NA
clone_size: NA
j_call: TRBJ2-3
v_call: TRBV12-3/TRBV12-4

cdr3_nt: TGTGCCAGCAGTTTAGAGGACTATGGCTACACCTTC
cdr3_aa: CASSLEDYGYTF
d_call: NA
clone_size: many
j_call: TRBJ1-2
v_call: TRBV28

cdr3_nt: TGTGCCAACATAGCGCCGGGACAGGGGGAGGACGAGCAGTTCTTC
cdr3_aa: CANIAPGQGEDEQFF
d_call: TRBD1
clone_size: many
j_call: TRBJ2-1
v_call: TRBV2

cdr3_nt: TGTGCCAGCAGTTATCGGCGGGACTCAAGCACAGATACGCAGTATTTT
cdr3_aa: CASSYRRDSSTDTQYF
d_call: NA
clone_size: many
j_call: TRBJ2-3
v_call: TRBV5-4

cdr3_nt: TGTGCCAGCAGCCTAGGAAGCACAGATACGCAGTATTTT
cdr3_aa: CASSLGSTDTQYF
d_call: NA
clone_size: many
j_call: TRBJ2-3
v_call: TRBV7-9

cdr3_nt: TGTGCCAGCAGCTTGGGCGGGGGGAGTGAGCAGTTCTTC
cdr3_aa: CASSLGGGSEQFF
d_call: TRBD2
clone_size: many
j_call: TRBJ2-1
v_call: TRBV7-2

cdr3_nt: TGCGCCAGCAGCCAATGGGCGGCGGATACGCAGTATTTT
cdr3_aa: CASSQWAADTQYF
d_call: NA
clone_size: many
j_call: TRBJ2-3
v_call: TRBV4-1

cdr3_nt: TGCAGCGTTGGGGGCACGGGTCAGCCCCAGCATTTT
cdr3_aa: CSVGGTGQPQHF
d_call: NA
clone_size: many
j_call: TRBJ1-5
v_call: TRBV29-1

cdr3_nt: TGTGCCAGCAGTGTGTACAGGAGCTACGAGCAGTACTTC
cdr3_aa: CASSVYRSYEQYF
d_call: NA
clone_size: many
j_call: TRBJ2-7
v_call: TRBV27

cdr3_nt: TGTGCCAGCAGCCCTCGACTAGCGGGGGGATCTAGGAATGAGCAGTTCTTC
cdr3_aa: CASSPRLAGGSRNEQFF
d_call: TRBD2
clone_size: many
j_call: TRBJ2-1
v_call: TRBV11-2

cdr3_nt: TGTGCCAGCAGCTTAGGCCCTTTGCGGGGGGCCTACAATGAGCAGTTCTTC
cdr3_aa: CASSLGPLRGAYNEQFF
d_call: TRBD2
clone_size: many
j_call: TRBJ2-1
v_call: TRBV11-2